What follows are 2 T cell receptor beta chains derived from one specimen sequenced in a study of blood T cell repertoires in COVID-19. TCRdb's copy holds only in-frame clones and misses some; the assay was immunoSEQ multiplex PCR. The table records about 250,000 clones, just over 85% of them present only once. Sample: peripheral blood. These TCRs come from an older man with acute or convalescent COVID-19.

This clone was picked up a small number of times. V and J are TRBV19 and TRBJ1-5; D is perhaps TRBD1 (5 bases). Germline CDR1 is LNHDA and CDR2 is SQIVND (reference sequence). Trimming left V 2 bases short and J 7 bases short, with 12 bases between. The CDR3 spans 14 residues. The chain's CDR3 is CASSITGGGQPQHF. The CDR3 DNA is TGTGCCAGTAGTATAACAGGTGGAGGGCAGCCCCAGCATTTT.

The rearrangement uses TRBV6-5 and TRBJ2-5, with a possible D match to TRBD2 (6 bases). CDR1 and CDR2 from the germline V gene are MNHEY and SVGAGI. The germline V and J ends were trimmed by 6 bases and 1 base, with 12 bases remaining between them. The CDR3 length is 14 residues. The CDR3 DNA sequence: TGTGCCAGCAGGGGCCGGGGAGGCCAAGAGACCCAGTACTTC. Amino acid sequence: CASRGRGGQETQYF.